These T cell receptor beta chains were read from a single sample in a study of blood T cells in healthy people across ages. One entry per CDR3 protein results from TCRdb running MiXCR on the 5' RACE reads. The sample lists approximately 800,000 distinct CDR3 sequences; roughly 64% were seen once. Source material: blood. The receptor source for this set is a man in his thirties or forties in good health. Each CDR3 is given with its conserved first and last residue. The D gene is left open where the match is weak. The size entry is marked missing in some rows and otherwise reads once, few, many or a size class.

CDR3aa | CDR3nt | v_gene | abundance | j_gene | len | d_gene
CASSLGRYEQFF | TGTGCCAGCAGTTTGGGGAGGTATGAGCAGTTCTTC | TRBV11-2 | few | TRBJ2-1 | 12 | -
CASSTLKGPRRELFF | TGTGCCAGCAGTACTCTTAAGGGCCCTCGTAGGGAGCTGTTTTTT | TRBV12-3/TRBV12-4 | - | TRBJ2-2 | 15 | -
CASSYGQGSEQYF | TGTGCCAGCAGTTACGGACAGGGTTCTGAGCAGTACTTC | TRBV6-5 | - | TRBJ2-4 | 13 | TRBD1
CSAKPTGYNEQFF | TGCAGTGCTAAGCCAACAGGGTACAATGAGCAGTTCTTC | TRBV20-1 | - | TRBJ2-1 | 13 | -
CSALDRTSTDTQYF | TGCAGCGCCCTGGACAGGACTTCCACAGATACGCAGTATTTT | TRBV29-1 | few | TRBJ2-3 | 14 | TRBD1
CASNIGLEQETQYF | TGTGCCAGCAATATAGGGCTAGAACAAGAGACCCAGTACTTC | TRBV7-2 | - | TRBJ2-5 | 14 | -
CASSFIKTGTANSPLHF | TGTGCCAGCAGTTTCATTAAGACCGGGACAGCGAATTCACCCCTCCACTTT | TRBV27 | few | TRBJ1-6 | 17 | TRBD1
CASSSTASGSKDEQYF | TGTGCCAGCAGTTCCACCGCTAGCGGGAGTAAAGACGAGCAGTACTTC | TRBV28 | - | TRBJ2-7 | 16 | TRBD2
CASSLGTDEQFF | TGTGCCAGCAGCTTAGGTACCGATGAGCAGTTCTTC | TRBV7-9 | many | TRBJ2-1 | 12 | -
CASSIGRARYNEQFF | TGTGCCAGTAGTATAGGCAGGGCACGGTACAATGAGCAGTTCTTC | TRBV19 | - | TRBJ2-1 | 15 | -
CASSLARAGPSYEQYF | TGTGCCAGCAGTTTAGCTCGGGCAGGGCCCTCCTACGAGCAGTACTTC | TRBV28 | - | TRBJ2-7 | 16 | -
CASPGTGGYNEQFF | TGTGCCAGCCCCGGGACAGGTGGTTACAATGAGCAGTTCTTC | TRBV7-9 | - | TRBJ2-1 | 14 | TRBD1
CSVEPRTSGVQETQYF | TGCAGCGTTGAACCTCGAACTAGCGGGGTTCAAGAGACCCAGTACTTC | TRBV29-1 | once | TRBJ2-5 | 16 | TRBD2
CASSFDERLFF | TGTGCCAGCAGTTTCGATGAAAGACTGTTTTTT | TRBV28 | - | TRBJ1-4 | 11 | -
CATRDPASEQFF | TGTGCCACCCGGGACCCCGCAAGTGAGCAGTTCTTC | TRBV10-3 | few | TRBJ2-1 | 12 | -
CASSQDGVYGYTF | TGTGCCAGCAGCCAGGACGGAGTCTATGGCTACACCTTC | TRBV6-6 | - | TRBJ1-2 | 13 | -
CASSQGTSYQYEQFF | TGTGCCAGCAGCCAGGGGACTAGTTATCAGTATGAGCAGTTCTTC | TRBV3-1 | - | TRBJ2-1 | 15 | TRBD2
CAGSFRGIGDNEQFF | TGTGCCGGCAGCTTCAGGGGCATTGGGGACAATGAGCAGTTCTTC | TRBV7-2 | - | TRBJ2-1 | 15 | -
CASSNSQGNIQYF | TGTGCCAGCAGTAATTCGCAGGGAAACATTCAGTACTTC | TRBV2 | once | TRBJ2-4 | 13 | -
CSARALTFNQPQHF | TGCAGTGCTAGAGCCTTGACGTTTAATCAGCCCCAGCATTTT | TRBV20-1 | - | TRBJ1-5 | 14 | -
CASSLGAIPDTQYF | TGTGCCAGCAGCCTCGGAGCCATCCCAGATACGCAGTATTTT | TRBV3-1 | - | TRBJ2-3 | 14 | -